The entry that follows covers one T cell receptor (beta chain) sequence. The target of this receptor is not known. No much larger clone is present one base from it, and per-base qualities are unavailable. The data originate from a study of blood T cells in healthy people across ages (dated by TCRdb to about 2015). In the study overall: Template switching captured roughly one uniquely barcoded TCR beta cDNA molecule per two T cells in model experiments. Age-related changes in TCR beta repertoire diversity were measured in the study by deep sequencing normalized with unique cDNA molecular identifiers. Donors were grouped into four age groups: young (average approximately 15 years), middle-aged (39), aged (approximately 67) and long-lived (around 82). Using the same blood draw, the study looked at two additional independent replicas of 1 million unique cDNA reads for two donors, one aged 18 to 30 and the other aged 80 or older. Overall study results and their limits: Conclusive comparison of naive and antigen-experienced compartments was prevented by the profiling of bulk unsorted PBMCs. Observed TCR beta diversity per million T cells fell roughly linearly with age, and a significant reduction was already apparent by age around 40. The long-lived group showed more naive CD4+ T cells, fewer expanded clones and increased TCR diversity than the aged group, suggesting age selection. Estimates of total diversity based on one million sequenced T cells were considered lower bounds and underestimates. Because the CMV infection status of the donors was unknown, age-related changes in expanded clonotypes may potentially have been confounded. Observed TCR beta diversity correlated strongly with the percentage of naive T cells measured by flow cytometry.

The library was built by means of 5' RACE. TCRdb records Illumina HiSeq 2500 as the sequencer. The second PCR ran for roughly 6 to 11 cycles and used a J-beta primer mix along with a sample-barcoded 5' primer. A unique molecular identifier was introduced onto each TCR beta cDNA molecule by a template-switch 5' adaptor carrying 12 random nucleotides. At least 2.5 million CDR3-containing paired-end reads were obtained from each sample. The Mint cDNA synthesis kit, primed by a TRBC-specific oligonucleotide, was used to synthesize first-strand cDNA from all RNA. Following uracil-DNA glycosylase treatment, all cDNA underwent a first 18-cycle PCR with the universal primers M1SS and BC2_uni_R. As for how the authors treated the data: Normalization of each sample was performed by random selection of 1 million high-quality reads, each carrying a distinct molecular identifier. Instead of being binned into consensus sequences, reads that shared molecular identifiers were thrown out. MiTCR, run with a Q25 quality threshold and the strictest error-elimination algorithm, handled CDR3 identification, clonotype clustering and error correction. A nonparametric unseen species model using Euler transformation provided a lower-bound estimate of total TCR beta diversity. TCRdb redid the processing of the public reads, applying fastp at Q25 and MiXCR, and retained in-frame beta chains. Every entry covers one CDR3 protein and lists the most common genes and DNA from its rows. V and J calls and clone size were set by TCRdb, not the authors. For this sample the table gives roughly 1,000,000 distinct CDR3 sequences, of which under 30% were detected only once. Less than 0.85% of the sample belongs to the ten largest clones.

The donors were roughly 38 Caucasian individuals from Russia, aged roughly 6 to 90 years, who were systemically healthy. Each donor gave ten milliliters of peripheral blood, drawn into EDTA-treated Vacutainer tubes. Ficoll-Paque density-gradient centrifugation was used to isolate PBMCs, with at least 7 million obtained per sample. Total RNA was extracted from PBMCs with Trizol reagent, with at least 6 micrograms obtained per sample. The percentages of naive CD45RAhigh/CD27high T cells were determined by flow cytometry on a PBMC aliquot from every donor. The CDR3 runs 19 residues from the cysteine to the phenylalanine. Only the CDR3 portion is preserved as DNA: 57 bases, with reading frame beginning at the first base. CDR1 and CDR2 (SGHVS, FQNEAQ) derive from the germline V gene. V is pruned by 2 bases and J by 7 bases, leaving 17 bases of the junction without a gene match. These data also featured in a second study, about T cells of mothers and their children. As described in the second report: Nine systemically healthy Caucasian individuals, comprising three mothers and their six children, were included as donors. cDNA synthesis used all of the extracted RNA, with around 1.4 ug of RNA in each 15 ul reaction. In the second PCR, sample barcodes and 2-4 random nucleotides were introduced via the M1S primer. Over 8 million TCR beta CDR3 reads were obtained for each mother, and around 2.7 million reads were obtained for each child. Thymic selection shapes the output of TCR recombination in a similar way in related and unrelated pairs, and inherited differences have a minor effect. Normalized repertoire overlap was always slightly but never significantly higher in related than unrelated mother-child pairs. With a sensitivity of around 97 clones per million clonotypes, no persistent microchimeric T cell clones were detected. To look for features that set related mother-child pairs apart from unrelated individuals, the researchers ran deep NGS to compare the TCR beta repertoires of mothers and children. Mothers averaged around 40 +/- 4 years of age and children averaged around 10 +/- 4 years. After adapter ligation was performed with NEBNext reagents, the libraries were sequenced on an Illumina HiSeq 2000 with 100+100 nt paired-end reads. To avoid cross-contamination, the mother libraries and the child libraries were prepared a month apart and sequenced in separate runs. Between roughly 500,000 and 2,300,000 distinct TCR beta clonotypes were identified per donor. Naive TCR beta clonotypes were estimated from low-frequency clonotypes matched to each donor's FACS-determined naive share, without sorting.

This receptor was identified in a girl aged 2 to 10 in good health. The chain is encoded by TRBV7-8 joined to TRBJ1-5; 10 junctional bases match TRBD1. The source material was blood. The CDR3 protein: CASSLPVSGTGVIGQPQHF. The nucleotide sequence is given as TGTGCCAGCAGCTTACCCGTTTCCGGGACAGGGGTGATTGGACAGCCCCAGCATTTT.